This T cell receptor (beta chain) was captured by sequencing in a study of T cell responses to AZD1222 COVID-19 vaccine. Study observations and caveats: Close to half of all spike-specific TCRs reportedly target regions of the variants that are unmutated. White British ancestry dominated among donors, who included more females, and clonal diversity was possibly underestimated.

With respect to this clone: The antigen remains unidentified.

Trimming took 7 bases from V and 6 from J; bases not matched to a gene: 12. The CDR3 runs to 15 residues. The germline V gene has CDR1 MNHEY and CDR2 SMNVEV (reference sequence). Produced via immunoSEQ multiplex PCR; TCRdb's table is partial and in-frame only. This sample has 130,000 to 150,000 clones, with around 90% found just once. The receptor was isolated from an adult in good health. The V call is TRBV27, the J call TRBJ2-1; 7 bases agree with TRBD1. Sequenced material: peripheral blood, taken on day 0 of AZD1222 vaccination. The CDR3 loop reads CASIRIGAGGNEQFF. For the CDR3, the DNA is TGTGCCAGCATCCGCATCGGGGCAGGGGGCAATGAGCAGTTCTTC.